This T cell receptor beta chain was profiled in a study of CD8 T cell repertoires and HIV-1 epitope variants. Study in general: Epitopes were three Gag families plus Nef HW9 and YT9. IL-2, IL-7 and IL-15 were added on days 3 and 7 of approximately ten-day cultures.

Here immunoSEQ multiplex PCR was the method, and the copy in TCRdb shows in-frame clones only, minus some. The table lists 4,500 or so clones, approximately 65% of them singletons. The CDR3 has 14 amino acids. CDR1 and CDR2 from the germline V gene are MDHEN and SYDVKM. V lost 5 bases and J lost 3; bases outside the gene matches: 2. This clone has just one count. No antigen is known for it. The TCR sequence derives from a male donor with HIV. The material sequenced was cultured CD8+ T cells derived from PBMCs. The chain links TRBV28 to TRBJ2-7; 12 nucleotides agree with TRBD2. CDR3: CASSMTSGSYEQYF. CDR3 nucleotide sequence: TGTGCCAGCAGTATGACTAGCGGGAGCTACGAGCAGTACTTC.